Below, 20 T cell receptor beta chains from the same sample are listed, as sequenced in a study of response to subunit inactivated influenza vaccine. TCRdb analysed the RT-PCR reads with MiXCR anew, one entry per CDR3 protein. This sample has under 950,000 distinct CDR3 sequences, with around 21% found just once. Material: PBMCs from blood, obtained roughly 5 days after vaccination. The receptors originated from a man aged 50 or older who received an inactivated influenza vaccine.

The chain employs TRBV18 and TRBJ1-5, with D hard to call. CDR1 and CDR2 (germline): KGHSH, LQKENI. V lost 2 bases to trimming and J lost 7 bases, with 9 bases between them. CDR3 size: 13 residues. As DNA, the CDR3 is TGTGCCAGCTCACCAGCGGACCGACAGCCCCAGCATTTT. This codes for CASSPADRQPQHF.

This clonotype was detected ten times or more. J is TRBJ1-6 and V is TRBV5-1, with D hard to call. The ends were cut back, 0 bases at V and 5 bases at J, with 6 bases in the middle. The CDR3 has 14 amino acids. Per germline, CDR1 SGHRS and CDR2 YFSETQ. CDR3 DNA sequence: TGCGCCAGCAGCTTGGACAGAAATAATTCACCCCTCCACTTT. Protein product: CASSLDRNNSPLHF.

The chain couples TRBV11-3 to TRBJ2-1, with 8 bases lining up with TRBD2. Germline V lookup: CDR1 SGHNT, CDR2 YENEEA. This CDR3 region has 14 residues. The V and J ends lost 4 bases and 4 bases, in that order; junction bases with no gene match: 3. The CDR3 loop is CASSYGGVYNEQFF. The CDR3 bases are TGTGCCAGCAGCTACGGGGGGGTTTACAATGAGCAGTTCTTC.

In regard to this clonotype: A much more abundant neighbour one base away suggests this may be a read error. The V gene is TRBV20-1, the J gene TRBJ2-1, with TRBD2 as a possible D gene (5 bases). Per the germline V gene, CDR1 is DFQATT and CDR2 is SNEGSKA (reference sequence). The CDR3 totals 14 residues. Trimming took 1 base from V and 7 from J, leaving 14 bases between them. The CDR3 loop reads CSARGLPGSNEQFF. DNA for the CDR3: TGCAGTGCTAGAGGACTACCGGGAAGTAATGAGCAGTTCTTC.

In its sample, this clonotype was seen a few times. The chain is built from TRBV7-2 and TRBJ2-3; 9 bases align to TRBD1. The CDR3 covers 15 residues. Germline CDR1 reads SGHTA; CDR2 reads FQGNSA. The V and J ends lost 5 bases and 7 bases, in that order; junction bases with no gene match: 10. The CDR3 coding sequence is TGTGCCAGCAGCCCCCAGGGGACAGGGTTAAATACGCAGTATTTT. Translating gives CASSPQGTGLNTQYF.

This chain connects TRBV7-2 to TRBJ2-5; D is perhaps TRBD1 (5 bases). The CDR3 extends over 14 amino acids. Germline CDR1 and CDR2: SGHTA and FQGNSA. Trimming cost V 1 base and J 1 base, with 7 bases left between them. The CDR3 region is CASSLGQPQETQYF. The CDR3 DNA follows: TGTGCCAGCAGCTTAGGACAGCCCCAAGAGACCCAGTACTTC.

The rearrangement joins TRBV20-1 to TRBJ1-1; D is unresolved. Germline loops: CDR1 DFQATT, CDR2 SNEGSKA (reference sequence). The CDR3 sequence is 10 residues long. Trimming took off 6 bases at V and 10 bases at J, with 12 bases between the two ends. Written as DNA, the CDR3 is TGCAGTGCGCGAAAGGTTGGAGCTTTCTTT. It yields the protein CSARKVGAFF.

This clonotype was observed a handful of times. The chain combines TRBV7-9 with TRBJ2-1; TRBD2 matches at 7 bases. Germline CDR1 reads SEHNR; CDR2 reads FQNEAQ (reference sequence). Trimming at V came to 5 bases and at J to 9 bases, leaving 4 bases not matched to a gene. The CDR3 is 12 residues long. The CDR3 nucleotides are TGTGCCAGCAGCCGACTAGCTGGTGAGCAGTTCTTC. This codes for CASSRLAGEQFF.

This clonotype was seen a few times. The chain employs TRBV6-2 or TRBV6-3 and TRBJ2-7; D perhaps matches TRBD2 (6 bases). V dropped 3 bases and J dropped 0 bases, with 15 bases sitting between them. Germline values: CDR1 MNHEY, CDR2 SVGEGT. The CDR3 has 16 residues. CDR3 region: CASSYNPGTVSYEQYF. The DNA for the CDR3 is TGTGCCAGCAGTTATAACCCTGGGACTGTCTCCTACGAGCAGTACTTC.

The rearrangement joins TRBV7-9 to TRBJ1-2; D perhaps matches TRBD1 (5 bases). This CDR3 is 16 amino acids long. Trimming shortened V by 3 bases and J by 8 bases, and 22 bases separated the two germline ends. Germline loops: CDR1 SEHNR, CDR2 FQNEAQ (reference sequence). DNA for the CDR3: TGTGCCAGCAGCTTCGGGGGGAGGGCCGAAGAGAGGGGCTACACCTTC. Its protein is CASSFGGRAEERGYTF.

This clonotype was seen a handful of times. This CDR3 reads CASSLNSNEKLFF. In nucleotides, the CDR3 is TGTGCCAGCAGTTTAAACTCTAATGAAAAACTGTTTTTT. The chain recombines TRBV12-3 or TRBV12-4 with TRBJ1-4, with no clear D. Trimming took 2 bases from V and 3 from J, leaving 4 bases between them. The CDR3 extends over 13 amino acids.

This clonotype has only a few counts. This chain's CDR3 is CASRSRTEETQYF. The CDR3 DNA reads as TGTGCCAGCAGATCCCGGACGGAGGAGACCCAGTACTTC. This chain joins TRBV6-1 and TRBJ2-5; D is ambiguous. Looked up from germline, CDR1 is MNHNS and CDR2 is SASEGT. The CDR3 runs to 13 residues. V was trimmed by 6 bases and J by 5 bases, leaving 13 bases between them.

This clonotype was recorded a few times. V gene TRBV27 combines with J gene TRBJ2-3; TRBD2 matches 7 bases. The V segment lost 3 bases and the J segment 8 bases; nucleotides outside the gene matches: 5. This CDR3 comprises 13 residues. Germline V gene lookup returns CDR1 MNHEY and CDR2 SMNVEV (reference sequence). CDR3 sequence (DNA): TGTGCCAGCAGTTTCGGGGCGGGAGCTACGCAGTATTTT. This encodes CASSFGAGATQYF.

The chain joins TRBV6-2 or TRBV6-3 to TRBJ1-5; D is possibly TRBD1 (6 bases). The CDR3 is 14 amino acids. CDR1 MNHEY and CDR2 SVGEGT come from the germline V gene. With 2 bases removed from V and 6 bases from J, the gap between germline ends came to 11 bases. Here the CDR3 reads CASSYTGAGQPQHF. CDR3 nucleotides: TGTGCCAGCAGTTACACGGGGGCAGGTCAGCCCCAGCATTTT.

V and J are TRBV20-1 and TRBJ1-1; D is ambiguous. The V end lost 6 bases, the J end lost 3 bases, and 8 bases lay between the germline ends. Germline V CDR1 and CDR2: DFQATT, SNEGSKA (reference sequence). This CDR3 contains 11 residues. The CDR3 protein is CSAPRDTEAFF. DNA of the CDR3: TGCAGTGCCCCGCGGGACACTGAAGCTTTCTTT.

This clonotype was seen only a few times. The chain is built from TRBV5-1 and TRBJ1-3; tentatively, D is TRBD1 (5 bases). With 3 bases removed from V and 1 base from J, the gap between germline ends came to 11 bases. The CDR3 sequence is 15 residues long. Germline V gene lookup returns CDR1 SGHRS and CDR2 YFSETQ. CDR3 in amino acids: CASSSTATSGNTIYF. CDR3 bases: TGCGCCAGCAGCTCGACAGCAACGTCTGGAAACACCATATATTTT.

This clonotype came up many times. V usage is TRBV24-1 and J usage is TRBJ2-5; TRBD1 agrees at 7 bases. This CDR3 region has 14 residues. CDR1 and CDR2 from the germline V gene are KGHDR and SFDVKD. V lost 4 bases to trimming and J lost 5 bases; unmatched junction nucleotides: 6. The DNA for the CDR3 is TGTGCCACCAGTGAGGCTACAGGGGTGGAGACCCAGTACTTC. Protein: CATSEATGVETQYF.

This clonotype was observed a handful of times. The chain couples TRBV10-3 to TRBJ2-7; D gene unclear. The germline CDR1 and CDR2 sequences are ENHRY and SYGVKD. The CDR3 length is 14 residues. Trimming removed 3 bases at V and 2 bases at J, with 11 bases between. CDR3 nucleotide sequence: TGTGCCATCAGTGAAGCCGGCAGAGCCTACGAGCAGTACTTC. Its protein product is CAISEAGRAYEQYF.

This clonotype was counted a few times. The gene calls are TRBV27 and TRBJ2-7, with D possibly matching TRBD2 (5 bases). The germline gives CDR1 MNHEY, CDR2 SMNVEV (reference sequence). The length of the CDR3 is 16 residues. V shed 2 bases and J shed 3 bases, with 17 bases lying between them. Here the CDR3 reads CASSLGSSSNFYEQYF. CDR3 DNA sequence: TGTGCCAGCAGTTTAGGATCTAGCTCCAATTTCTACGAGCAGTACTTC.

The chain is built from TRBV9 and TRBJ2-7; 9 nucleotides align to TRBD1. CDR3 length equals 15 residues. The V and J ends lost 2 bases and 6 bases, in that order; junction bases with no gene match: 9. Germline assignment: CDR1 SGDLS and CDR2 YYNGEE. This CDR3 reads CASSVVPGQGGEQYF. The CDR3 DNA is TGTGCCAGCAGCGTCGTACCGGGACAGGGTGGCGAGCAGTACTTC.